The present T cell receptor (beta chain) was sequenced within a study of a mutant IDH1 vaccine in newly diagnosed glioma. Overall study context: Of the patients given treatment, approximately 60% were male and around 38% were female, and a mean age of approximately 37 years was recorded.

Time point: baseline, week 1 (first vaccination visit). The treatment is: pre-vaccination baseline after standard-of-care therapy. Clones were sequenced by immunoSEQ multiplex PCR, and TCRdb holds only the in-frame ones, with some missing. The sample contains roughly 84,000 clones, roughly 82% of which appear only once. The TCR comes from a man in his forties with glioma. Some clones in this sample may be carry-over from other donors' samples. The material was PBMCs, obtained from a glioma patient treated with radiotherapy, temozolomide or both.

This CDR3 reads CASSNYRGSENGYTF. CDR3 nucleotides: TGTGCCAGCAGCAACTACAGGGGTTCAGAGAATGGCTACACCTTC. The genes are TRBV7-2 and TRBJ1-2; 7 nucleotides agree with TRBD1. V lost 5 bases to trimming and J lost 6 bases; unmatched junction nucleotides: 12. This CDR3 has 15 amino acids. Germline assignment: CDR1 SGHTA and CDR2 FQGNSA.